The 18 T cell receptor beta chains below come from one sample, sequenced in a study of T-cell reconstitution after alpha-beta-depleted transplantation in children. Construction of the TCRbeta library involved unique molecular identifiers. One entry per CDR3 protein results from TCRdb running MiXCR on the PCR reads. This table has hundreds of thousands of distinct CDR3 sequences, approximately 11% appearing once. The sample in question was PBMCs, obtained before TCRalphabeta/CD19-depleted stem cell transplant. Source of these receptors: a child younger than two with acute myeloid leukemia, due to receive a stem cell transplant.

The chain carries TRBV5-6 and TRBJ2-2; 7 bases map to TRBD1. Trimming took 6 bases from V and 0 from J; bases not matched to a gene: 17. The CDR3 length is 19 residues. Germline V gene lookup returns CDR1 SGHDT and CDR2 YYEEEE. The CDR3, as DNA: TGTGCCAGCAACCTTCTTCCTTACTTGGGGACAGCGAACACCGGGGAGCTGTTTTTT. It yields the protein CASNLLPYLGTANTGELFF.

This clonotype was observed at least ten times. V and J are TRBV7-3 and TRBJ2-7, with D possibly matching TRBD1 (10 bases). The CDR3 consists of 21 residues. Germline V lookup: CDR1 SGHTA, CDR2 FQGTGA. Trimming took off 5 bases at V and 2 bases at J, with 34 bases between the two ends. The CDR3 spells CASSPGTGAIAGVSRTYEQYF. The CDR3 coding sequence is TGTGCCAGCAGCCCCGGGACAGGGGCGATAGCGGGAGTTTCCAGGACCTACGAGCAGTACTTC.

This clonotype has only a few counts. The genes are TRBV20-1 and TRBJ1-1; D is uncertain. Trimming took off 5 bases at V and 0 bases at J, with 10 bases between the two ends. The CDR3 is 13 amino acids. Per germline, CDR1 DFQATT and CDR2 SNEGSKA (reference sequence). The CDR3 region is CSARPRMNTEAFF. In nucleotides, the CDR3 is TGCAGTGCTCGGCCCCGGATGAACACTGAAGCTTTCTTT.

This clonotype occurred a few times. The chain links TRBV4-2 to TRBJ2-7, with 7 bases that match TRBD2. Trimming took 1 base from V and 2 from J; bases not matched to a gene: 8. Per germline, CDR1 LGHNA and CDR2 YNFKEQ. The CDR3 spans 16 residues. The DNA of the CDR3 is TGTGCCAGCAGCCAAGTAGCGGGCAGCATGACCTACGAGCAGTACTTC. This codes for CASSQVAGSMTYEQYF.

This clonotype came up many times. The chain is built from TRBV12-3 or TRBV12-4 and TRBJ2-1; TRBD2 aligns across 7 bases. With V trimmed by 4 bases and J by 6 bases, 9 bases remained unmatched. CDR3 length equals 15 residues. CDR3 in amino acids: CASSSYLRESNEQFF. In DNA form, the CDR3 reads TGTGCCAGCAGTTCGTACTTGCGGGAGTCCAATGAGCAGTTCTTC.

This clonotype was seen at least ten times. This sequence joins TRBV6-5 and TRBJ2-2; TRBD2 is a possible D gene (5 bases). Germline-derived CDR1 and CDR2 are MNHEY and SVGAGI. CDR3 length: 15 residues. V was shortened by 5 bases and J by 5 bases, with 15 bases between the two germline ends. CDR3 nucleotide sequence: TGTGCCAGCAGTCCTTGGACTGACCGAACCGGGGAGCTGTTTTTT. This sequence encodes CASSPWTDRTGELFF.

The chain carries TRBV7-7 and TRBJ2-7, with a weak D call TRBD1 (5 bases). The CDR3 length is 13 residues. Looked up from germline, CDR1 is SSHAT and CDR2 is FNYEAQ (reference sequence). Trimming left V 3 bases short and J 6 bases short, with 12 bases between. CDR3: CASSFREGAEQYF. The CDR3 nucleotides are TGTGCCAGCAGCTTCCGAGAAGGGGCCGAGCAGTACTTC.

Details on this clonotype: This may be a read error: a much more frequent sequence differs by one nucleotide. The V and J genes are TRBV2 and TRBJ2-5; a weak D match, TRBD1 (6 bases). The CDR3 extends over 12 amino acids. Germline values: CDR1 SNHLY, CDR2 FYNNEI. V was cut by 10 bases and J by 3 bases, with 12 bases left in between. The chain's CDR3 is CANRQAKETQYF. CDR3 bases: TGTGCCAACCGACAGGCTAAAGAGACCCAGTACTTC. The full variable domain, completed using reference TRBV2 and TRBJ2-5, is EPEVTQTPSHQVTQMGQEVILRCVPISNHLYFYWYRQILGQKVEFLVSFYNNEISEKSEIFDDQFSVERPDGSNFTLKIRSTKLEDSAMYFCANRQAKETQYFGPGTRLLVL.

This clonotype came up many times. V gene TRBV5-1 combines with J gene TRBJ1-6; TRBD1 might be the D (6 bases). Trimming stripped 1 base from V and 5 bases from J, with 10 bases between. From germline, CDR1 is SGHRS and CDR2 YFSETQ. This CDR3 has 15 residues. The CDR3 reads CASSLRGGHNSPLHF. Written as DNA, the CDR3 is TGCGCCAGCAGCTTGAGGGGGGGGCATAATTCACCCCTCCACTTT. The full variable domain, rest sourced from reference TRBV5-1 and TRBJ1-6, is KAGVTQTPRYLIKTRGQQVTLSCSPISGHRSVSWYQQTPGQGLQFLFEYFSETQRNKGNFPGRFSGRQFSNSRSEMNVSTLELGDSALYLCASSLRGGHNSPLHFGNGTRLTVT.

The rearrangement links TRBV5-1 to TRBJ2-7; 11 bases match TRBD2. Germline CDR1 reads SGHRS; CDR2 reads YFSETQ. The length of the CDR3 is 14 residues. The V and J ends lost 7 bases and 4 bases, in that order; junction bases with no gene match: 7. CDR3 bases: TGCGCCAGCGGGCCGGGACTAGCGGCTTACGAGCAGTACTTC. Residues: CASGPGLAAYEQYF.

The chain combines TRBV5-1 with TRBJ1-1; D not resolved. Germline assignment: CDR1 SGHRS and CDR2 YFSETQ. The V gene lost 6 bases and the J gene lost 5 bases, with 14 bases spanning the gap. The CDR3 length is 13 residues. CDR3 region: CASILEGSTEAFF. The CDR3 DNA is TGCGCCAGCATTCTCGAGGGATCGACTGAAGCTTTCTTT. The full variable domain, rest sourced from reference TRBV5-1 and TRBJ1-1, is KAGVTQTPRYLIKTRGQQVTLSCSPISGHRSVSWYQQTPGQGLQFLFEYFSETQRNKGNFPGRFSGRQFSNSRSEMNVSTLELGDSALYLCASILEGSTEAFFGQGTRLTVV.

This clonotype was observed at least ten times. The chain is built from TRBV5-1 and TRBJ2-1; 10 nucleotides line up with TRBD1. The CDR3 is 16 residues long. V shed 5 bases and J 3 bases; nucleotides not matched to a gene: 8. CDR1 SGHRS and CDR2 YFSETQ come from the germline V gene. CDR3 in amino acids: CASSNGQGGFYNEQFF. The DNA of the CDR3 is TGCGCCAGCAGTAACGGACAGGGGGGTTTCTACAATGAGCAGTTCTTC.

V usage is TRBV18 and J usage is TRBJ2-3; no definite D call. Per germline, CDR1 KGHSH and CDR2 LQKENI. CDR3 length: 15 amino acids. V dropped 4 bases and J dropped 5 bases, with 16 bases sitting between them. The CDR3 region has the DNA TGTGCCAGCTCACGGGTAAAGGTTTCGGGAGATACGCAGTATTTT. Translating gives CASSRVKVSGDTQYF.

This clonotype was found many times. This chain's CDR3 is CASSPPSTGVSYYNEQFF. CDR3 coding DNA: TGCGCCAGCAGCCCCCCATCCACAGGGGTCTCCTATTACAATGAGCAGTTCTTC. The V and J genes are TRBV4-1 and TRBJ2-1; 7 nucleotides match TRBD1. The CDR3 spans 18 residues. Trimming took 4 bases from V and 4 from J; bases not matched to a gene: 16. CDR1 and CDR2 (germline): MGHRA, YSYEKL.

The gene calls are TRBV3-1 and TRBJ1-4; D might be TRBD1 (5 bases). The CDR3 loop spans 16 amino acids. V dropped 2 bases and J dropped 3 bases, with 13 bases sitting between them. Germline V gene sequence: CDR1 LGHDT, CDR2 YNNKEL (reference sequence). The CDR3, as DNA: TGTGCCAGCAGCCAACTCCCTGGGGGGGCTAATGAAAAACTGTTTTTT. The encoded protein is CASSQLPGGANEKLFF.

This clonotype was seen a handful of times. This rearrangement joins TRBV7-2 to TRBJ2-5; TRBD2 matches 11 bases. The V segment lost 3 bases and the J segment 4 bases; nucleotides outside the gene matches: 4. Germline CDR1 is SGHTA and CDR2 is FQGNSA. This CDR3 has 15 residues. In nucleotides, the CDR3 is TGTGCCAGCAGCTTTAGCGGGGGGGCCGTAGAGACCCAGTACTTC. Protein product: CASSFSGGAVETQYF.

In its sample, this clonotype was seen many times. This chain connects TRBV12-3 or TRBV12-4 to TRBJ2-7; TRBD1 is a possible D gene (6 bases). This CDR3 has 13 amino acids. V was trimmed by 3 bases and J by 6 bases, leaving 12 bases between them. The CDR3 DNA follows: TGTGCCAGCAGTTTCGGTAGGGGGACCGAGCAGTACTTC. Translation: CASSFGRGTEQYF.

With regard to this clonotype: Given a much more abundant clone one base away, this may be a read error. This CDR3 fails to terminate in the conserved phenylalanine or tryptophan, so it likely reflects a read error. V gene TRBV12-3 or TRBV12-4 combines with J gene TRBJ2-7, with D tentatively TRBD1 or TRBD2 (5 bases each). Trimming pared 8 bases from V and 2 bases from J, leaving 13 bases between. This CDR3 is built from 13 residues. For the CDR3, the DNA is TGTGCCAGCGGGGACGGACACCCCTACGAGCAGTACCTC. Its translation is CASGDGHPYEQYL.